Presented here are 14 T cell receptor beta chains from one specimen sequenced in a study of CD8 T cells in Susac syndrome. An amount of RNA that ranged from 0.5 to 1 ug was reverse transcribed with random hexamers. TCRdb re-called the immunoSEQ multiplex PCR reads with MiXCR, one entry per CDR3 protein. Among around 95,000 distinct CDR3 sequences listed, approximately 95% were seen once. Sequenced sample: CD8+ T cells from PBMCs. These receptors all come from a human donor with Susac syndrome.

The chain joins TRBV4-1 to TRBJ2-1, with unresolved D. Trimming took 2 bases from V and 0 from J, leaving 5 bases between them. The CDR3 totals 14 residues. From germline, CDR1 is MGHRA and CDR2 YSYEKL. This chain's CDR3 is CASSQRSSYNEQFF. CDR3 DNA: TGCGCCAGCAGCCAACGAAGCTCCTACAATGAGCAGTTCTTC.

The V and J genes are TRBV20-1 and TRBJ2-5; 10 nucleotides align to TRBD2. From germline, CDR1 is DFQATT and CDR2 SNEGSKA (reference sequence). The CDR3 runs 15 residues. The V segment lost 6 bases and the J segment 2 bases; nucleotides outside the gene matches: 9. The CDR3 sequence: CSAETGLAIQETQYF. CDR3 coding DNA: TGCAGTGCGGAGACGGGACTAGCGATACAAGAGACCCAGTACTTC.

The V call is TRBV5-1, the J call TRBJ2-7; 10 bases are a match to TRBD1. This CDR3 is built from 16 residues. Germline V gene lookup returns CDR1 SGHRS and CDR2 YFSETQ. With 4 bases clipped from V and 5 bases from J, the junction kept 12 bases outside the gene matches. CDR3 amino acids: CASSPPFGTGADEQYF. For the CDR3, the DNA is TGCGCCAGCAGCCCCCCCTTCGGGACAGGGGCCGACGAGCAGTACTTC.

The rearrangement uses TRBV29-1 and TRBJ1-1, with D possibly TRBD1 on 5 matching bases. The CDR3 covers 15 residues. The V gene's germline CDR1 is SQVTM and CDR2 ANQGSEA. V lost 4 bases to trimming and J lost 3 bases, with 18 bases between them. This chain's CDR3 is CSVVPAPGGYTEAFF. In DNA, the CDR3 is TGCAGCGTTGTCCCCGCTCCGGGGGGGTACACTGAAGCTTTCTTT.

V gene TRBV9 combines with J gene TRBJ2-6; D possibly matches TRBD1 or TRBD2 (5 bases each). Trimming left V 3 bases short and J 14 bases short, with 18 bases between. Germline V CDR1 and CDR2: SGDLS, YYNGEE. CDR3 size: 14 residues. This CDR3 is CASSGDASDDFLTF. CDR3 nucleotide sequence: TGTGCCAGCAGCGGGGACGCGTCCGATGATTTCCTGACTTTC.

The chain carries TRBV4-1 and TRBJ1-2, with D uncertain. Per germline, CDR1 MGHRA and CDR2 YSYEKL. The V end lost 0 bases, the J end lost 5 bases, and 10 bases lay between the germline ends. The CDR3 is 14 amino acids. The CDR3 is CASSQDTETYGYTF. In nucleotides, the CDR3 is TGCGCCAGCAGCCAAGATACCGAAACTTATGGCTACACCTTC.

The chain is built from TRBV5-1 and TRBJ2-7; 7 bases fit TRBD1. CDR1 is SGHRS, CDR2 YFSETQ, per germline. The CDR3 totals 17 residues. J lost 0 bases, V lost 0 bases, and 9 bases had no gene match. The CDR3 region has the DNA TGCGCCAGCAGCTTGGGGCTTCCGGGACAGCACTCCTACGAGCAGTACTTC. This encodes CASSLGLPGQHSYEQYF.

J is TRBJ1-2 and V is TRBV19; D not certain. Trimming stripped 5 bases from V and 8 bases from J, with 9 bases between. Germline CDR1 is LNHDA and CDR2 is SQIVND (reference sequence). The CDR3 has 11 amino acids. The CDR3 DNA reads as TGTGCCAGTAGTGATCGGGTCGGCTACACCTTC. As protein: CASSDRVGYTF.

The J gene is TRBJ2-5, the V gene TRBV29-1; 10 nucleotides align to TRBD1. Germline V CDR1 and CDR2: SQVTM, ANQGSEA. This CDR3 is built from 14 residues. V lost 6 bases and J lost 5; bases outside the gene matches: 9. The CDR3 sequence is CSVRTGGGWETQYF. The CDR3 DNA reads as TGCAGCGTCCGGACAGGGGGAGGTTGGGAGACCCAGTACTTC.

The chain has TRBV3-1 and TRBJ2-1; D ambiguous. V was pared by 0 bases and J by 2 bases, with 11 bases between. The CDR3 loop spans 16 amino acids. Germline values: CDR1 LGHDT, CDR2 YNNKEL (reference sequence). The CDR3 sequence is CASSQDVGPTYNEQFF. CDR3 DNA sequence: TGTGCCAGCAGCCAAGATGTGGGCCCTACCTACAATGAGCAGTTCTTC.

This clonotype was seen a few times. The gene calls are TRBV5-1 and TRBJ1-6; unclear D gene. CDR3 size: 12 residues. The ends were cut back, 4 bases at V and 13 bases at J, with 12 bases in the middle. Germline-derived CDR1 and CDR2 are SGHRS and YFSETQ. The CDR3 coding sequence is TGCGCCAGCAGCAAGGATGACGGTCCCCTCCACTTT. This sequence encodes CASSKDDGPLHF.

The chain is built from TRBV7-2 and TRBJ1-1; D is unclear. The V gene lost 4 bases and the J gene lost 6 bases, with 9 bases spanning the gap. The CDR3 is 12 amino acids. Germline V gene sequence: CDR1 SGHTA, CDR2 FQGNSA. This CDR3 reads CASSSRPPEAFF. The CDR3, as DNA: TGTGCCAGCAGCTCCCGGCCTCCTGAAGCTTTCTTT.

The chain recombines TRBV29-1 with TRBJ1-1; no clear D gene. V shed 3 bases and J shed 6 bases, with 8 bases lying between them. Looked up from germline, CDR1 is SQVTM and CDR2 is ANQGSEA. CDR3 size: 11 residues. CDR3 amino acids: CSVEYNAEAFF. The CDR3, as DNA: TGCAGCGTTGAGTACAACGCTGAAGCTTTCTTT.

The chain links TRBV29-1 to TRBJ1-2; unclear D gene. Germline CDR1 SQVTM, CDR2 ANQGSEA. The V and J ends lost 7 bases and 3 bases respectively, with 9 bases between them. The CDR3 spans 11 residues. The CDR3 is CSGLSDYGYTF. DNA of the CDR3: TGCAGCGGGCTTTCTGACTATGGCTACACCTTC.